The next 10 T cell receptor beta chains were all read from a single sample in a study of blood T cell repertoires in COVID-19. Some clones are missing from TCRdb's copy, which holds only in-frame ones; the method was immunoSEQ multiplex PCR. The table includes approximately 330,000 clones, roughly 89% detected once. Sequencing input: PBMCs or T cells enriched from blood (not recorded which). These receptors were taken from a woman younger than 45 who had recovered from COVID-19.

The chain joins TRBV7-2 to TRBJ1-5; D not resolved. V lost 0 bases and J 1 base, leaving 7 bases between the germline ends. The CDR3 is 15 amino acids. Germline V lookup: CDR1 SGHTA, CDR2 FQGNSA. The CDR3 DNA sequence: TGTGCCAGCAGCTTAGCGACGGGGAGCAATCAGCCCCAGCATTTT. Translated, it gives CASSLATGSNQPQHF.

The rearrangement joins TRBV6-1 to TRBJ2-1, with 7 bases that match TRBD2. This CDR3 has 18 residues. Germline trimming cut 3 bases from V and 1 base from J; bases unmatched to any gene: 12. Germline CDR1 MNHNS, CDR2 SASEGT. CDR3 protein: CASSDIAGPMRSYNEQFF. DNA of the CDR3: TGTGCCAGCAGTGACATAGCGGGCCCGATGAGGTCCTACAATGAGCAGTTCTTC.

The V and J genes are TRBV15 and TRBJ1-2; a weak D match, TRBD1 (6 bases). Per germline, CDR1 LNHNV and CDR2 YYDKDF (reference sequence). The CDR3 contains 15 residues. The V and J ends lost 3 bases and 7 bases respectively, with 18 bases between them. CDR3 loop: CATSRGRGLYSGYTF. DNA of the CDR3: TGTGCCACCAGCAGGGGAAGGGGGTTGTACTCTGGCTACACCTTC.

CDR3 DNA: TGTGCCAGCAGATCACTAGCAGAGGGCTCCTACGAGCAGTACTTC. This codes for CASRSLAEGSYEQYF. The chain has TRBV6-5 and TRBJ2-7; TRBD2 might be the D (6 bases). Germline V lookup: CDR1 MNHEY, CDR2 SVGAGI. V lost 6 bases and J lost 0, with 15 bases in between. The CDR3 spans 15 residues.

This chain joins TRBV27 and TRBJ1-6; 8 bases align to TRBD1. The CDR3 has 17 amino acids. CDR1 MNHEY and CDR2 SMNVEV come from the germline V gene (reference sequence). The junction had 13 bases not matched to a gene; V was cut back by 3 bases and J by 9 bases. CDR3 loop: CASSFLPPGQVGSPLHF. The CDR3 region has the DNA TGTGCCAGCAGTTTTTTACCACCGGGACAGGTTGGTTCACCCCTCCACTTT.

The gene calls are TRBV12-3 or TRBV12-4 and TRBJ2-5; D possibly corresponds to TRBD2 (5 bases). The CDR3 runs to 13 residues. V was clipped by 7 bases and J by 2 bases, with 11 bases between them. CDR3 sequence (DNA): TGTGCCAGCACCTGGAGGCTACAAGAGACCCAGTACTTC. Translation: CASTWRLQETQYF.

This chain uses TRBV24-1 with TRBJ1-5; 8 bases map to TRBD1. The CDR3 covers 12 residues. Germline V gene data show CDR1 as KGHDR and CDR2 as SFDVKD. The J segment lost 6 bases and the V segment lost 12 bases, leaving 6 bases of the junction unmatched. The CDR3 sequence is CAAGGYGQPQHF. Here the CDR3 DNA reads TGTGCCGCAGGGGGCTATGGTCAGCCCCAGCATTTT.

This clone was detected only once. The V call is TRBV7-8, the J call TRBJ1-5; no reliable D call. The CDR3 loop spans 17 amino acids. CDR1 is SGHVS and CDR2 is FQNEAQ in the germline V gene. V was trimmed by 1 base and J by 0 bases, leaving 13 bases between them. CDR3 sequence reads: CASSLVAGEYSNQPQHF. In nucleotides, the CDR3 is TGTGCCAGCAGCTTAGTGGCAGGCGAGTATAGCAATCAGCCCCAGCATTTT.

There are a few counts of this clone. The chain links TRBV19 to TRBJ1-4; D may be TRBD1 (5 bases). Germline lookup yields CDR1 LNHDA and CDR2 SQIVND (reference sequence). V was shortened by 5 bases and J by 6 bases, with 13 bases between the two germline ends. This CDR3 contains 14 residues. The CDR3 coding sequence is TGTGCCAGTAGTGGGGCGGCCTGGTATGAAAAACTGTTTTTT. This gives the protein CASSGAAWYEKLFF.

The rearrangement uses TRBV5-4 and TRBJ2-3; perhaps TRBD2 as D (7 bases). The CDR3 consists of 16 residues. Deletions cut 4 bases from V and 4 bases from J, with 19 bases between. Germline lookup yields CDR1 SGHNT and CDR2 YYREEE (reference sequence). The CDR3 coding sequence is TGTGCCAGCAGCCCTATGGGGGGGGCGTCTTCAGATACGCAGTATTTT. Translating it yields CASSPMGGASSDTQYF.